This TCR beta chain originates from a study of blood T cells in healthy people across ages. On this clonotype: Antigen: not known.

CDR3 length: 16 residues. Germline V CDR1 and CDR2: MGHRA, YSYEKL. V was clipped by 1 base and J by 1 base; unmatched bases: 3. Caucasian individuals from Russia who were healthy and aged about 6 to 95 acted as donors. A second PCR, run for about 7 to 11 cycles, used a sample-barcoded 5' primer plus a J-beta primer mix. TCRdb called the 5' RACE reads again in MiXCR, with one record for every CDR3 protein. The sample includes 700,000 to 850,000 distinct CDR3 sequences, about 55% of them seen just once. General study points: TCR beta diversity, measured per million T cells, fell in a roughly linear way with age. Diversity was higher, and naive CD4+ cells more numerous, in long-lived donors than in aged donors.

J is TRBJ2-5 and V is TRBV4-1, with 10 positions matching TRBD2. The sample comprised blood. This TCR came from a man at least 80 years old in good health. CDR3 sequence reads: CASSQGLAGLQETQYF. DNA for the CDR3: TGCGCCAGCAGCCAAGGACTAGCGGGCCTCCAAGAGACCCAGTACTTC.